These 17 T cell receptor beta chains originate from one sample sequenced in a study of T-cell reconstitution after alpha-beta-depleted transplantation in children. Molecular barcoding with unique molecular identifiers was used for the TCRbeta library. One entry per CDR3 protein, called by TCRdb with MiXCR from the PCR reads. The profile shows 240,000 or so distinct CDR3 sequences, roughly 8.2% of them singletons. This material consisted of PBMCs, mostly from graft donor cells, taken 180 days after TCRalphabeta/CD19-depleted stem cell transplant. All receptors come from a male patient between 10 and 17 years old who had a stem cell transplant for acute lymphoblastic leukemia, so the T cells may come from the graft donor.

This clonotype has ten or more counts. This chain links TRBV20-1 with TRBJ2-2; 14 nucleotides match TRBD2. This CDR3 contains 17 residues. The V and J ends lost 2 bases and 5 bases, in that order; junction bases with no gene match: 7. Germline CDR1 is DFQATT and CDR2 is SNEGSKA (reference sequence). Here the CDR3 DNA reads TGCAGTGCTAGATCTCGGACTAGCGGGAGGTGGACCGGGGAGCTGTTTTTT. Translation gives CSARSRTSGRWTGELFF.

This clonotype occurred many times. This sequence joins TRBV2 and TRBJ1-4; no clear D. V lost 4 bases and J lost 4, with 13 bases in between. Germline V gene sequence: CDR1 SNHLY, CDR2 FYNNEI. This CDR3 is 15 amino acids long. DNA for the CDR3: TGTGCCAGCAGTGTCACAGACCTTAATAATGAAAAACTGTTTTTT. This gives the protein CASSVTDLNNEKLFF.

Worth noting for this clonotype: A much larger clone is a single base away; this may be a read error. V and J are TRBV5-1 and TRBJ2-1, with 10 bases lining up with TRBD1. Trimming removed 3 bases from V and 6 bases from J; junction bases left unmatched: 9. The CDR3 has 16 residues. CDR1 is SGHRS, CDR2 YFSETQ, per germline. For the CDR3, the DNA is TGCGCCAGCAGCTCGGCCGGGACAGGGGATCCCAATGAGCAGTTCTTC. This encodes CASSSAGTGDPNEQFF.

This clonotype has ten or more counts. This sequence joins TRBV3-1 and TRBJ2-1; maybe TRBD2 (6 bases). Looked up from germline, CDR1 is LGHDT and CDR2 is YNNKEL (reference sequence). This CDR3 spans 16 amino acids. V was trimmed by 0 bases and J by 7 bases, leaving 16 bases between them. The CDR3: CASSQDLAPVENEQFF. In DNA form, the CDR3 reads TGTGCCAGCAGCCAAGACCTAGCGCCCGTTGAGAATGAGCAGTTCTTC.

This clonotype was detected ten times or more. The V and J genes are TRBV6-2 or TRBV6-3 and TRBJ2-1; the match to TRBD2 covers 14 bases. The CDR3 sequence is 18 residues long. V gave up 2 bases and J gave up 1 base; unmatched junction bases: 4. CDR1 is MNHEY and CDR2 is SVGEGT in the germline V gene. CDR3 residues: CASSYTRLAGGSYNEQFF. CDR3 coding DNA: TGTGCCAGCAGTTACACCCGACTAGCGGGAGGGTCCTACAATGAGCAGTTCTTC.

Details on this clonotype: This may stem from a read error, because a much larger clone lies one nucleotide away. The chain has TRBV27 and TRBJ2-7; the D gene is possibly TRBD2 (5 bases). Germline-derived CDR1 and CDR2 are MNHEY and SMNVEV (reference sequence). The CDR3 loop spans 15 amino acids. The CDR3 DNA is TGTGCCAGCAGTCGCGGGTTGAGCGGCTCCTACGAGCAGAACTTC. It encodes CASSRGLSGSYEQNF.

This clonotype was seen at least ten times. CDR3 bases: TGTGCCAGCAGCTTAGGAGCCAGGGAGAACTATGGCTACACCTTC. Protein sequence: CASSLGARENYGYTF. The V and J genes are TRBV9 and TRBJ1-2; TRBD1 is a possible D gene (5 bases). CDR1 and CDR2 from the germline V gene are SGDLS and YYNGEE. The CDR3 length is 15 residues. The germline V and J ends were trimmed by 4 bases and 2 bases, with 15 bases remaining between them.

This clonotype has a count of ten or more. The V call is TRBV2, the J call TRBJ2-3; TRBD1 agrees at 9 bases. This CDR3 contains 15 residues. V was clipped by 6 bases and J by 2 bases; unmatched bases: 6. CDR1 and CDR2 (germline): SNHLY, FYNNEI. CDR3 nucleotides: TGTGCCAGCAGAGCGGGGACAGGGTACACAGATACGCAGTATTTT. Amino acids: CASRAGTGYTDTQYF. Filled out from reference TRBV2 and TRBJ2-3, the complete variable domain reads EPEVTQTPSHQVTQMGQEVILRCVPISNHLYFYWYRQILGQKVEFLVSFYNNEISEKSEIFDDQFSVERPDGSNFTLKIRSTKLEDSAMYFCASRAGTGYTDTQYFGPGTRLTVL.

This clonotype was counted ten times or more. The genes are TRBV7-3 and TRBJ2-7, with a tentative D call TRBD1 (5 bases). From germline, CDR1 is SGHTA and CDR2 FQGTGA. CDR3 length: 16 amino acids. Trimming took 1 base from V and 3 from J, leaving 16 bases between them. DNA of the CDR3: TGTGCCAGCAGCTTAAGGGGCCCTGCGCCCTACTACGAGCAGTACTTC. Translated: CASSLRGPAPYYEQYF.

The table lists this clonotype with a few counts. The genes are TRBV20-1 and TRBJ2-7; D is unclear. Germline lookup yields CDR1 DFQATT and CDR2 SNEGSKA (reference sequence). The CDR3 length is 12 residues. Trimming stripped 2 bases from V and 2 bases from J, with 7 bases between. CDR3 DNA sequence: TGCAGTGCTAGACAGGCCCCCTACGAGCAGTACTTC. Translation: CSARQAPYEQYF.

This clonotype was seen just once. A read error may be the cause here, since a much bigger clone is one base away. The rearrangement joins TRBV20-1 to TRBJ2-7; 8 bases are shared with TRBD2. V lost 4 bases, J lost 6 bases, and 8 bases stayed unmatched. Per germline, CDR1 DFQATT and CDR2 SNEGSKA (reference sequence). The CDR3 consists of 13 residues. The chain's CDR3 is CSAKKRGNLEQYF. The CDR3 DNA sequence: TGCAGTGCTAAGAAGCGGGGGAATCTCGAGCAGTACTTC.

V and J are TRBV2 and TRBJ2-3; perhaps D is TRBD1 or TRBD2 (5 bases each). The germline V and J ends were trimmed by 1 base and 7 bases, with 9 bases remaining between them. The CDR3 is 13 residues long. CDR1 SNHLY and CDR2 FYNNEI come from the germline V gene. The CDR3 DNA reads TGTGCCAGCAGTGAAGTTGGGGGAAATACGCAGTATTTT. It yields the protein CASSEVGGNTQYF.

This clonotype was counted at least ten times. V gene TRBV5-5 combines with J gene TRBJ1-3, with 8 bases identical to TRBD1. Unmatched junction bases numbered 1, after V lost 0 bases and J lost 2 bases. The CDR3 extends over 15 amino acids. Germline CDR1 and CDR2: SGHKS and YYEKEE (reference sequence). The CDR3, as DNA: TGTGCCAGCAGCTTGGGACAGGGGACTGGAAACACCATATATTTT. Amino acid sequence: CASSLGQGTGNTIYF.

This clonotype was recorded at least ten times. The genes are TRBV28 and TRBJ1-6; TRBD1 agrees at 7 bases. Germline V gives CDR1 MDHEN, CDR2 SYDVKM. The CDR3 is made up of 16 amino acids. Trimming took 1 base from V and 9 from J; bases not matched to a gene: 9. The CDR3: CASSLSRGLRFSPLHF. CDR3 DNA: TGTGCCAGCAGTTTATCAAGGGGGCTACGATTTTCACCCCTCCACTTT.

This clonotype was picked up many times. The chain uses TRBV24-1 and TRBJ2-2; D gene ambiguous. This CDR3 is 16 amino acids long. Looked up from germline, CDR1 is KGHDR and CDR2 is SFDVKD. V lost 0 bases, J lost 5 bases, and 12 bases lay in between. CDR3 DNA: TGTGCCACCAGTGATTTGCTTGGAGTTGCGACCGGGGAGCTGTTTTTT. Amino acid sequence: CATSDLLGVATGELFF.

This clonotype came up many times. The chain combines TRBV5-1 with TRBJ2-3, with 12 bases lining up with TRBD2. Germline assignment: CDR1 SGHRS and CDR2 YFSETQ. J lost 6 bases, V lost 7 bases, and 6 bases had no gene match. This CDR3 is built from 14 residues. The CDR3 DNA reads TGCGCCAGCCCTAGCGGGGGGGCCAGGGATACGCAGTATTTT. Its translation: CASPSGGARDTQYF.

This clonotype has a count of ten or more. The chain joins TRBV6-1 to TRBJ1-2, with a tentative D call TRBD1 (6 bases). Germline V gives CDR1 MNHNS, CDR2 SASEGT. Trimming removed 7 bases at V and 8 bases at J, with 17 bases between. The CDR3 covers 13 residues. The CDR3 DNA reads TGTGCCAGCACCTTCCACCGGGGGGCCGGCTACACCTTC. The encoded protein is CASTFHRGAGYTF.